The next 23 T cell receptor beta chains were all read from a single sample in a study of tissue T cells after allogeneic stem cell transplantation. Repertoires were generated with immunoSEQ multiplex PCR, while TCRdb's copy carries only in-frame clones and drops some. The sample contains over 2,000 clones, about two thirds of which appear only once. Adult allogeneic hematopoietic cell transplant recipients with steroid-refractory graft-versus-host disease were prospectively enrolled for research autopsy. This sample comprised colon tissue, obtained at autopsy. The receptors originated from a male patient at least 60 years old with steroid-refractory graft-versus-host disease after an allogeneic stem cell transplant. Part of the T cells may come from the graft donor.

This clone showed up just a few times. The CDR3 DNA reads TGTGCCAGCAGCCAAGAAATCGGGGGGCAGGCCGGGGAGCTGTTTTTT. Its translation: CASSQEIGGQAGELFF. The V call is TRBV4-2, the J call TRBJ2-2; possibly TRBD2 for D (7 bases). CDR1 and CDR2 (germline): LGHNA, YNFKEQ. The CDR3 has 16 residues. Trimming left V 0 bases short and J 6 bases short, with 14 bases between.

The chain has TRBV11-2 and TRBJ2-1; D is perhaps TRBD1 or TRBD2 (5 bases each). This CDR3 region has 13 residues. The germline V gene encodes CDR1 SGHAT and CDR2 FQNNGV. Trimming pared 1 base from V and 8 bases from J, leaving 9 bases between. CDR3 loop: CASSLAGSYEQFF. CDR3 sequence (DNA): TGTGCCAGCAGCTTAGCAGGGAGTTATGAGCAGTTCTTC.

The genes are TRBV7-2 and TRBJ2-5, with D possibly TRBD2 on 6 matching bases. In germline, CDR1 is SGHTA, CDR2 FQGNSA. Trimming pared 4 bases from V and 5 bases from J, leaving 14 bases between. This CDR3 is built from 14 residues. The DNA of the CDR3 is TGTGCCAGCAGCTCCCAAGGAGGGGTGGAGACCCAGTACTTC. Its translation: CASSSQGGVETQYF.

The chain employs TRBV28 and TRBJ2-7, with D unclear. The CDR3 runs 16 residues. Trimming pared 4 bases from V and 6 bases from J, leaving 22 bases between. The V gene's germline CDR1 is MDHEN and CDR2 SYDVKM. CDR3 residues: CASSSPHGLLMSEQYF. The CDR3, as DNA: TGTGCCAGCAGTTCCCCCCACGGATTGTTGATGAGCGAGCAGTACTTC. The whole variable domain, filled in from reference TRBV28 and TRBJ2-7, reads DVKVTQSSRYLVKRTGEKVFLECVQDMDHENMFWYRQDPGLGLRLIYFSYDVKMKEKGDIPEGYSVSREKKERFSLILESASTNQTSMYLCASSSPHGLLMSEQYFGPGTRLTVT.

The V gene is TRBV2, the J gene TRBJ2-2; the D is unclear. The V gene lost 1 base and the J gene lost 6 bases, with 15 bases spanning the gap. The CDR3 consists of 16 residues. CDR1 is SNHLY and CDR2 is FYNNEI in the germline V gene. The DNA for the CDR3 is TGTGCCAGCAGTGAAGTCGGACGCAAGTCACCCGGGGAGCTGTTTTTT. Its protein product is CASSEVGRKSPGELFF.

The chain uses TRBV28 and TRBJ2-3; D may correspond to TRBD1 or TRBD2 (6 bases each). Germline CDR1 and CDR2: MDHEN and SYDVKM. CDR3 size: 12 residues. Trimming took off 6 bases at V and 6 bases at J, with 10 bases between the two ends. CDR3 DNA sequence: TGTGCCAGCAGGGAGGGGGGCGATACGCAGTATTTT. Its protein is CASREGGDTQYF.

As concerns this clone: Its ends do not fully match the called genes, so a read error is possible. The gene calls are TRBV10-3 and TRBJ1-2; TRBD1 matches 11 bases. Per the germline V gene, CDR1 is ENHRY and CDR2 is SYGVKD. The CDR3 has 14 residues. The CDR3 nucleotides read TGTGCCATCACTGAGGGACAGGGGGTTAATGGCTACACCTTC. Protein product: CAITEGQGVNGYTF.

In its sample, this clone is large. The rearrangement links TRBV10-3 to TRBJ1-6; 10 bases match TRBD1. This CDR3 region has 17 residues. Germline CDR1 ENHRY, CDR2 SYGVKD. V was pared by 4 bases and J by 9 bases, with 12 bases of the junction left unmatched. The CDR3 DNA reads as TGTGCCATCAGTGTTACTCAACCGGGACAGGGGTCTTCACCCCTCCACTTT. As protein: CAISVTQPGQGSSPLHF.

This chain joins TRBV19 and TRBJ1-1; possibly TRBD1 for D (5 bases). The CDR3 is 13 amino acids. V lost 6 bases to trimming and J lost 7 bases, with 15 bases between them. Germline V gives CDR1 LNHDA, CDR2 SQIVND (reference sequence). The CDR3 coding sequence is TGTGCCAGTAGACCCTCAGGGTCTGGTGAAGCTTTCTTT. This sequence encodes CASRPSGSGEAFF. Looking up the rest from reference TRBV19 and TRBJ1-1 gives the full variable domain: DGGITQSPKYLFRKEGQNVTLSCEQNLNHDAMYWYRQDPGQGLRLIYYSQIVNDFQKGDIAEGYSVSREKKESFPLTVTSAQKNPTAFYLCASRPSGSGEAFFGQGTRLTVV.

J is TRBJ2-3 and V is TRBV10-3; D is ambiguous. Trimming left V 3 bases short and J 3 bases short, with 4 bases between. The germline CDR1 and CDR2 sequences are ENHRY and SYGVKD. The CDR3 extends over 12 amino acids. CDR3 region: CAISDRTDTQYF. CDR3 in DNA: TGTGCCATCAGTGACAGAACAGATACGCAGTATTTT.

For the CDR3, the DNA is TGTGCCAGCAGCTTAGCGGGGGTGCAAGAGACCCAGTACTTC. It specifies CASSLAGVQETQYF. J is TRBJ2-5 and V is TRBV7-2; D is tentatively TRBD1 or TRBD2 (5 bases each). Germline V lookup: CDR1 SGHTA, CDR2 FQGNSA. This CDR3 has 14 amino acids. Trimming shortened V by 0 bases and J by 2 bases, and 7 bases separated the two germline ends.

The CDR3 bases are TGTGCCAGCAGCTTAGGCACCTTACAGGGAAAAGGTGGCTACACCTTC. Protein product: CASSLGTLQGKGGYTF. The chain uses TRBV7-9 and TRBJ1-2; tentatively, D is TRBD1 (6 bases). The CDR3 consists of 16 residues. From germline, CDR1 is SEHNR and CDR2 FQNEAQ (reference sequence). V was pared by 1 base and J by 7 bases, with 19 bases between.

V is TRBV4-2 and J is TRBJ2-7; the match to TRBD2 covers 10 bases. CDR1 LGHNA and CDR2 YNFKEQ come from the germline V gene. Trimming at V came to 1 base and at J to 3 bases, leaving 6 bases not matched to a gene. The CDR3 contains 16 residues. The CDR3 loop is CASSQATSGVIYEQYF. The CDR3, as DNA: TGTGCCAGCAGCCAAGCTACTAGCGGGGTGATCTACGAGCAGTACTTC.

The chain recombines TRBV24-1 with TRBJ2-7; TRBD1 matches at 8 bases. There are 13 residues in the CDR3. The ends lost 8 bases at V and 5 bases at J; junction bases unmatched: 7. Germline CDR1 reads KGHDR; CDR2 reads SFDVKD. Written as DNA, the CDR3 is TGTGCCACCATGGGGACAGGCGAAGACGAGCAGTACTTC. This codes for CATMGTGEDEQYF.

The gene calls are TRBV5-1 and TRBJ2-2; no clear D. Germline values: CDR1 SGHRS, CDR2 YFSETQ. The CDR3 length is 14 residues. Between the trimmed V and J ends, which lost 4 bases and 6 bases, there was a span of 13 bases. The CDR3 coding sequence is TGCGCCAGCAGCGGAACAGTCCTTTCCGGGGAGCTGTTTTTT. Translation gives CASSGTVLSGELFF.

By share, this clone ranks as large. The chain employs TRBV4-2 and TRBJ2-5; TRBD2 matches at 9 bases. The CDR3 is made up of 16 amino acids. V trimming: 0 bases; J trimming: 5 bases; junction bases outside the gene matches: 7. The germline CDR1 and CDR2 sequences are LGHNA and YNFKEQ. CDR3 bases: TGTGCCAGCAGCCAAGACGGCGCGGGGGGGCGGGAGACCCAGTACTTC. Its protein is CASSQDGAGGRETQYF.

The chain links TRBV27 to TRBJ2-1; 9 bases fit TRBD1. V lost 8 bases, J lost 6 bases, and 8 bases stayed unmatched. This CDR3 has 14 amino acids. CDR1 and CDR2 from the germline V gene are MNHEY and SMNVEV (reference sequence). The CDR3 region has the DNA TGTGCCAGCGGATCCCGGGACAGGGTCAATGAGCAGTTCTTC. This gives the protein CASGSRDRVNEQFF.

This chain connects TRBV27 to TRBJ2-7; 9 bases are a match to TRBD1. V shed 8 bases and J 7 bases; nucleotides not matched to a gene: 15. The CDR3 is 15 residues long. Germline lookup yields CDR1 MNHEY and CDR2 SMNVEV (reference sequence). The CDR3 DNA sequence: TGTGCCAGCGGGATTTGGACAGGGGTAATAAGGGAGCAGTACTTC. This encodes CASGIWTGVIREQYF.

The gene calls are TRBV6-2 or TRBV6-3 and TRBJ2-5; unclear D gene. The CDR3 is made up of 14 amino acids. Germline CDR1 and CDR2: MNHEY and SVGEGT. V gave up 3 bases and J gave up 0 bases, with 8 bases separating them. Here the CDR3 reads CASSYYGYQETQYF. The CDR3 region has the DNA TGTGCCAGCAGTTATTACGGCTACCAAGAGACCCAGTACTTC.

The chain recombines TRBV27 with TRBJ2-1; D is undetermined. Trimming stripped 1 base from V and 3 bases from J, with 4 bases between. The CDR3 length is 13 residues. Germline V CDR1 and CDR2: MNHEY, SMNVEV (reference sequence). The CDR3 here is CASSLYSYNEQFF. The DNA for the CDR3 is TGTGCCAGCAGTTTATACAGCTACAATGAGCAGTTCTTC.

CDR3 bases: TGTGCCAGCAGTGGGGACAGCCCTCGACTCTCTGGAAACACCATATATTTT. Amino acid sequence: CASSGDSPRLSGNTIYF. The rearrangement links TRBV2 to TRBJ1-3, with 7 bases matching TRBD1. Germline lookup yields CDR1 SNHLY and CDR2 FYNNEI. V shed 4 bases and J 0 bases; nucleotides not matched to a gene: 9. The CDR3 is 17 residues long.

V usage is TRBV7-2 and J usage is TRBJ1-3; 10 bases map to TRBD1. This CDR3 has 17 amino acids. Germline V lookup: CDR1 SGHTA, CDR2 FQGNSA. With V trimmed by 5 bases and J by 0 bases, 7 bases remained unmatched. CDR3 bases: TGTGCCAGCAGCCTAACTCGGACAGGGGGCTCTGGAAACACCATATATTTT. It is translated as CASSLTRTGGSGNTIYF.

The chain employs TRBV7-9 and TRBJ2-5; D unresolved. With 1 base removed from V and 0 bases from J, the gap between germline ends came to 6 bases. Germline values: CDR1 SEHNR, CDR2 FQNEAQ (reference sequence). There are 14 residues in the CDR3. The CDR3 bases are TGTGCCAGCAGCTTAGTGCGGAACCAAGAGACCCAGTACTTC. Translating it yields CASSLVRNQETQYF.